One sample yielded the 16 T cell receptor beta chains listed below, sequenced in a study of graft-versus-host responses after intestinal transplantation. Clones were sequenced by immunoSEQ multiplex PCR, and TCRdb holds only the in-frame ones, with some missing. Among 50,000 to 60,000 clones, roughly 91% were seen once, and the ten largest hold around 2.5%. Their specific antigens are unknown. Sequences were derived from unstimulated CD4+ T cells sorted from spleen or lymph node cells, sampled before transplant. These TCRs come from a human donor who was the organ donor for an intestinal transplant.

V gene TRBV28 combines with J gene TRBJ2-2; the match to TRBD2 covers 10 bases. The CDR3 spans 18 residues. The V segment lost 2 bases and the J segment 6 bases; nucleotides outside the gene matches: 12. Germline CDR1 reads MDHEN; CDR2 reads SYDVKM. The CDR3 protein is CASSLVRRASGRSGELFF. CDR3 nucleotide sequence: TGTGCCAGCAGTTTAGTCAGACGGGCTAGCGGGAGATCCGGGGAGCTGTTTTTT.

The V gene is TRBV5-5, the J gene TRBJ2-3; D is ambiguous. CDR1 is SGHKS and CDR2 is YYEKEE in the germline V gene (reference sequence). Trimming removed 4 bases at V and 2 bases at J, with 8 bases between. This CDR3 comprises 13 residues. CDR3 loop: CASSVRYTDTQYF. The CDR3 region has the DNA TGTGCCAGCAGCGTCCGTTACACAGATACGCAGTATTTT.

This chain uses TRBV6-5 with TRBJ2-7, with 8 bases aligning to TRBD1. Looked up from germline, CDR1 is MNHEY and CDR2 is SVGAGI. The CDR3 length is 13 residues. Unmatched junction bases numbered 2, after V lost 5 bases and J lost 2 bases. CDR3 in DNA: TGTGCCAGCAGTGGACAGGGACCCTACGAGCAGTACTTC. The encoded protein is CASSGQGPYEQYF.

The gene calls are TRBV2 and TRBJ2-1, with TRBD1 as a possible D gene (6 bases). Germline CDR1 and CDR2: SNHLY and FYNNEI. The CDR3 runs 14 residues. Trimming took off 7 bases at V and 5 bases at J, with 15 bases between the two ends. The CDR3 DNA is TGTGCCAGCACGGGGACACCACACCACAATGAGCAGTTCTTC. Its protein product is CASTGTPHHNEQFF.

The rearrangement uses TRBV5-8 and TRBJ1-2; the match to TRBD1 covers 10 bases. V lost 0 bases and J lost 5; bases outside the gene matches: 4. The CDR3 runs 15 residues. In germline, CDR1 is SGHTS, CDR2 YDEGEE. The CDR3 reads CASSLVPGQGYGYTF. The DNA for the CDR3 is TGTGCCAGCAGCTTGGTTCCGGGACAGGGGTATGGCTACACCTTC.

The chain joins TRBV25-1 to TRBJ2-3, with 15 positions matching TRBD2. CDR3 length equals 16 residues. Looked up from germline, CDR1 is MGHDK and CDR2 is SYGVNS. With 8 bases clipped from V and 3 bases from J, the junction kept 6 bases outside the gene matches. The DNA for the CDR3 is TGTGCCAGCTTGCCTGGGACTAGCGGGGGGACAGATACGCAGTATTTT. This encodes CASLPGTSGGTDTQYF.

The V gene is TRBV25-1, the J gene TRBJ1-4, with D tentatively TRBD1 (6 bases). With 2 bases removed from V and 7 bases from J, the gap between germline ends came to 14 bases. Germline V gene lookup returns CDR1 MGHDK and CDR2 SYGVNS. The CDR3 runs 15 residues. The CDR3, as DNA: TGTGCCAGCAGTGAACTACGGGGGCCGGGTGAAAAACTGTTTTTT. It translates to CASSELRGPGEKLFF.

The rearrangement uses TRBV28 and TRBJ1-4; 8 nucleotides align to TRBD1. CDR1 and CDR2 from the germline V gene are MDHEN and SYDVKM. Unmatched junction bases numbered 6, after V lost 5 bases and J lost 7 bases. The CDR3 spans 14 residues. The CDR3 loop reads CASSAFRGREKLFF. As DNA, the CDR3 is TGTGCCAGCAGTGCTTTCAGGGGGCGTGAAAAACTGTTTTTT.

The chain uses TRBV30 and TRBJ1-3, with 8 bases matching TRBD1. Germline assignment: CDR1 GTSNPN and CDR2 SVGIG (reference sequence). V was pared by 8 bases and J by 5 bases, with 14 bases of the junction left unmatched. The CDR3 totals 15 residues. CDR3: CALRQGIRWRNTIYF. The CDR3 nucleotides read TGTGCCCTGAGACAGGGGATTAGGTGGCGAAACACCATATATTTT. Looking up the rest from reference TRBV30 and TRBJ1-3 gives the full variable domain: SQTIHQWPATLVQPVGSPLSLECTVEGTSNPNLYWYRQAAGRGLQLLFYSVGIGQISSEVPQNLSASRPQDRQFILSSKKLLLSDSGFYLCALRQGIRWRNTIYFGEGSWLTVV.

The chain links TRBV2 to TRBJ2-1, with 11 bases matching TRBD2. J lost 15 bases, V lost 7 bases, and 14 bases had no gene match. Germline assignment: CDR1 SNHLY and CDR2 FYNNEI. The CDR3 has 14 residues. CDR3 nucleotides: TGTGCCAGCATACTAGCGGGAGAGCTTCCGGATCGGTTCTTC. The encoded protein is CASILAGELPDRFF.

This clone appeared once. The chain has TRBV7-3 and TRBJ2-7; unclear D gene. Germline assignment: CDR1 SGHTA and CDR2 FQGTGA. Trimming removed 2 bases from V and 3 bases from J, with 8 bases in between. The CDR3 extends over 13 amino acids. The CDR3 nucleotides read TGTGCCAGCAGCTTAGCCCGTGACTACGAGCAGTACTTC. It yields the protein CASSLARDYEQYF.

This chain connects TRBV28 to TRBJ2-3; D is undetermined. CDR3 size: 11 residues. Germline CDR1 reads MDHEN; CDR2 reads SYDVKM. Between the trimmed V and J ends, which lost 3 bases and 5 bases, there was a span of 3 bases. The CDR3 is CASSFGDTQYF. CDR3 nucleotides: TGTGCCAGCAGTTTTGGAGATACGCAGTATTTT. Combining the CDR3 with reference TRBV28 and TRBJ2-3 gives the whole variable domain DVKVTQSSRYLVKRTGEKVFLECVQDMDHENMFWYRQDPGLGLRLIYFSYDVKMKEKGDIPEGYSVSREKKERFSLILESASTNQTSMYLCASSFGDTQYFGPGTRLTVL.

The chain links TRBV4-2 to TRBJ1-2; tentatively, D is TRBD1 (6 bases). Deletions cut 0 bases from V and 4 bases from J, with 6 bases between. CDR3 length equals 13 residues. Germline V gene lookup returns CDR1 LGHNA and CDR2 YNFKEQ. This CDR3 is CASSQDRGYGYTF. In DNA, the CDR3 is TGTGCCAGCAGCCAAGACAGGGGCTATGGCTACACCTTC.

The chain couples TRBV4-2 to TRBJ2-3, with D unresolved. V shed 0 bases and J shed 2 bases, with 6 bases lying between them. The length of the CDR3 is 14 residues. The V gene's germline CDR1 is LGHNA and CDR2 YNFKEQ. This CDR3 is CASSQELDTDTQYF. As DNA, the CDR3 is TGTGCCAGCAGCCAAGAGCTAGACACAGATACGCAGTATTTT.

The V and J genes are TRBV11-2 and TRBJ1-5; unclear D gene. Germline V gives CDR1 SGHAT, CDR2 FQNNGV. Deletions cut 4 bases from V and 4 bases from J, with 8 bases between. This CDR3 has 13 residues. Here the CDR3 DNA reads TGTGCCAGCAGCTCCTCCCCAAATCAGCCCCAGCATTTT. This codes for CASSSSPNQPQHF.

This CDR3 is CASSQERQAEAFF. CDR3 bases: TGTGCCAGCAGCCAAGAAAGACAGGCTGAAGCTTTCTTT. The J gene is TRBJ1-1, the V gene TRBV7-2, with D maybe TRBD1 (6 bases). The CDR3 spans 13 residues. The V gene lost 5 bases and the J gene lost 6 bases, with 13 bases spanning the gap. Germline assignment: CDR1 SGHTA and CDR2 FQGNSA.